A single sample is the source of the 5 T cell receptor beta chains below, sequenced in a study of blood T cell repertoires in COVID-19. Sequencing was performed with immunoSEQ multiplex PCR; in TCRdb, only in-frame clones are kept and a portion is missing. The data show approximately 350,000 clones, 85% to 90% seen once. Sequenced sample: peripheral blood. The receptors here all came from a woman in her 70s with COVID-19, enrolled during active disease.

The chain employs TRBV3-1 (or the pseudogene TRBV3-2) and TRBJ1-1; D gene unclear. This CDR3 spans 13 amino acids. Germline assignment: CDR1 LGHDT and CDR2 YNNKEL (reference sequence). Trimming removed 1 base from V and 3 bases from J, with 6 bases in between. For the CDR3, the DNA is TGTGCCAGCAGCCAAGTGAGGGACACTGAAGCTTTCTTT. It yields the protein CASSQVRDTEAFF.

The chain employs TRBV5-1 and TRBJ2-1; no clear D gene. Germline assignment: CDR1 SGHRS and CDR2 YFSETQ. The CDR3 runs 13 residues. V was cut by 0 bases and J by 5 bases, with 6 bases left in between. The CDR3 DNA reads TGCGCCAGCAGCTTGGAAGGAGACAATGAGCAGTTCTTC. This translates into CASSLEGDNEQFF.

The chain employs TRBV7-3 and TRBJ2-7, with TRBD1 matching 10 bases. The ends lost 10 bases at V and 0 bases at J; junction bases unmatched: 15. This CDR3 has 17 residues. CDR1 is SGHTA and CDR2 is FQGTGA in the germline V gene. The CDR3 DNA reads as TGTGCCACCTCCCCGACAGGGGGCGCCTTGAGCTCCTACGAGCAGTACTTC. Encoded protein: CATSPTGGALSSYEQYF.

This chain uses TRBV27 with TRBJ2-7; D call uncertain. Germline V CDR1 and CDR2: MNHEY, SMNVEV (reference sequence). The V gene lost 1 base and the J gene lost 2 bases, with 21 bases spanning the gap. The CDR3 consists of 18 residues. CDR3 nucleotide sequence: TGTGCCAGCAGTTTATGTAGCCCTTATCGGGTAGAAGCCTACGAGCAGTACTTC. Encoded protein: CASSLCSPYRVEAYEQYF.

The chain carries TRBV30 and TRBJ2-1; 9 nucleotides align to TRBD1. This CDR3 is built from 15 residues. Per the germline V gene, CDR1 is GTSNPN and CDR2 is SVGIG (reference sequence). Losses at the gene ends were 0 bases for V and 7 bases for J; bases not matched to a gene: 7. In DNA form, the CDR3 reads TGTGCCTGGAGTGTAATGGACAGGGGACAAAATGAGCAGTTCTTC. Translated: CAWSVMDRGQNEQFF.